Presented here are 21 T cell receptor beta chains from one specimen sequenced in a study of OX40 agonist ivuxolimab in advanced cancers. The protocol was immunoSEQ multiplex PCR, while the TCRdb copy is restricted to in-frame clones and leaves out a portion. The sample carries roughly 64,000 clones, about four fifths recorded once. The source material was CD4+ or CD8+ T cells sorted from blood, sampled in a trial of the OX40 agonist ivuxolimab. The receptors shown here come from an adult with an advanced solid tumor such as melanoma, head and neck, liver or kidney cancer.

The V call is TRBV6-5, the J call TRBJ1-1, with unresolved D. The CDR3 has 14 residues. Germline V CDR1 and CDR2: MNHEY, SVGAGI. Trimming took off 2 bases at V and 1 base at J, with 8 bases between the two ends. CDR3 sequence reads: CASSYRGSNTEAFF. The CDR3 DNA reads TGTGCCAGCAGTTACCGAGGGTCGAACACTGAAGCTTTCTTT.

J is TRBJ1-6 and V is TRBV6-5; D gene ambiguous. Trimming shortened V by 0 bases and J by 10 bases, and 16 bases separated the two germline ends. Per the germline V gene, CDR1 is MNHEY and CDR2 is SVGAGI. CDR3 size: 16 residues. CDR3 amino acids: CASSYSGDGVGSPLHF. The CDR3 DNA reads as TGTGCCAGCAGTTACTCTGGCGACGGGGTGGGATCACCCCTCCACTTT.

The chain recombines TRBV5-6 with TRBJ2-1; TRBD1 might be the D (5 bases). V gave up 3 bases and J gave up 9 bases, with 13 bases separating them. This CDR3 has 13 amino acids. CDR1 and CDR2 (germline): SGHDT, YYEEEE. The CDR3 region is CASSYQQAGEQFF. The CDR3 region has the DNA TGTGCCAGCAGCTATCAACAGGCAGGTGAGCAGTTCTTC.

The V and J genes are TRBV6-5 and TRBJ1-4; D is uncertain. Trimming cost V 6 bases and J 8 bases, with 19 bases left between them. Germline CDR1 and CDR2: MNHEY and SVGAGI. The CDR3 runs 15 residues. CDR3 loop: CASSDPGRSDEKLFF. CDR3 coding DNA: TGTGCCAGCAGCGACCCCGGGCGGTCTGACGAAAAACTGTTTTTT.

Here the CDR3 reads CASSSGLSSYNEQFF. The CDR3 DNA follows: TGTGCCAGTAGTTCAGGACTAAGCTCCTACAATGAGCAGTTCTTC. J is TRBJ2-1 and V is TRBV19; tentative D call: TRBD2 (6 bases). Trimming pared 5 bases from V and 0 bases from J, leaving 11 bases between. Germline V gene data show CDR1 as LNHDA and CDR2 as SQIVND (reference sequence). The CDR3 covers 15 residues.

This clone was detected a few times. CDR3 in DNA: TGCGCCAGCAGTCGCTTTGTCCGGAGGACGGACTACAATGAGCAGTTCTTC. Translation gives CASSRFVRRTDYNEQFF. The chain is built from TRBV5-1 and TRBJ2-1, with D possibly TRBD2 on 5 matching bases. This CDR3 region has 17 residues. Looked up from germline, CDR1 is SGHRS and CDR2 is YFSETQ. V shed 5 bases and J shed 3 bases, with 21 bases lying between them.

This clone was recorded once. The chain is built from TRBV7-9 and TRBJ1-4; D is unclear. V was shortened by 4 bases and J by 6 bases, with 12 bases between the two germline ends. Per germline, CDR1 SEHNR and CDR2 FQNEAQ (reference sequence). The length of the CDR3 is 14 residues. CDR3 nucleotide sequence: TGTGCCAGCAGCTCCGCCCTCTGGGATGAAAAACTGTTTTTT. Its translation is CASSSALWDEKLFF. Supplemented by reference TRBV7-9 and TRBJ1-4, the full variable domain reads DTGVSQNPRHKITKRGQNVTFRCDPISEHNRLYWYRQTLGQGPEFLTYFQNEAQLEKSRLLSDRFSAERPKGSFSTLEIQRTEQGDSAMYLCASSSALWDEKLFFGSGTQLSVL.

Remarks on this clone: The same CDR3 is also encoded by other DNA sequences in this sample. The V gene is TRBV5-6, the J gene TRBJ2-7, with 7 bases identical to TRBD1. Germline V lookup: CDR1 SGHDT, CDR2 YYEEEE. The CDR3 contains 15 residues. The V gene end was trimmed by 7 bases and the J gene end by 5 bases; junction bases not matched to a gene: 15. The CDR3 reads CASRIRPGTEDEQYF. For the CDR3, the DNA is TGTGCCAGCCGGATAAGACCCGGGACAGAGGACGAGCAGTACTTC.

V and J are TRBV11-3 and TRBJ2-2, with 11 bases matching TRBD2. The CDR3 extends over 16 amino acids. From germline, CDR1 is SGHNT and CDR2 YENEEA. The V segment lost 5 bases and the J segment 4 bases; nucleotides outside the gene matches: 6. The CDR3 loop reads CASSLLAGGSTGELFF. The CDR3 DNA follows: TGTGCCAGCAGCCTATTAGCGGGGGGGTCCACCGGGGAGCTGTTTTTT.

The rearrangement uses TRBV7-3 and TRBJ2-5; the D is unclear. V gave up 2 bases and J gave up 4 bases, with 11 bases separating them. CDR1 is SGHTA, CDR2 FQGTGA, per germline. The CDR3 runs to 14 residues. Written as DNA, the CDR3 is TGTGCCAGCAGCTTAGGGCTAGTTACAGAGACCCAGTACTTC. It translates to CASSLGLVTETQYF.

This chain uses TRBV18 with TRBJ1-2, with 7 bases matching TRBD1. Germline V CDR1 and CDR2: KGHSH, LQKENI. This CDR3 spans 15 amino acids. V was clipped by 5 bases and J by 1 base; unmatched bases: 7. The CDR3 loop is CASSTTGADNYGYTF. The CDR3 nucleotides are TGTGCCAGCTCAACCACAGGGGCCGATAACTATGGCTACACCTTC. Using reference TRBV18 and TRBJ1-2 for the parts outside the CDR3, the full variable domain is NAGVMQNPRHLVRRRGQEARLRCSPMKGHSHVYWYRQLPEEGLKFMVYLQKENIIDESGMPKERFSAEFPKEGPSILRIQQVVRGDSAAYFCASSTTGADNYGYTFGSGTRLTVV.

CDR3 amino acids: CASSLSALQETQYF. The CDR3 DNA reads TGTGCCAGCAGCTTGTCGGCTCTACAAGAGACCCAGTACTTC. V usage is TRBV5-8 and J usage is TRBJ2-5; D call uncertain. With 1 base removed from V and 2 bases from J, the gap between germline ends came to 9 bases. The CDR3 is 14 amino acids. Germline CDR1 is SGHTS and CDR2 is YDEGEE.

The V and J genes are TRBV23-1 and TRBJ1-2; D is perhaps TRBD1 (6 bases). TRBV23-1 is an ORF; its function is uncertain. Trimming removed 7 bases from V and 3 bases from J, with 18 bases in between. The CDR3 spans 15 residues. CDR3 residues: CASTAPGGGDYGYTF. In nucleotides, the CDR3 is TGCGCCAGCACCGCTCCCGGGGGCGGCGACTATGGCTACACCTTC.

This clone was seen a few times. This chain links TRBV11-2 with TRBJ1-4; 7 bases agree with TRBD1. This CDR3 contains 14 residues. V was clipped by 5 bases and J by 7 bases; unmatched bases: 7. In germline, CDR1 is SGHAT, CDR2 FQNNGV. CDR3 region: CASSRDRVGEKLFF. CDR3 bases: TGTGCCAGCAGCCGAGACAGGGTGGGTGAAAAACTGTTTTTT.

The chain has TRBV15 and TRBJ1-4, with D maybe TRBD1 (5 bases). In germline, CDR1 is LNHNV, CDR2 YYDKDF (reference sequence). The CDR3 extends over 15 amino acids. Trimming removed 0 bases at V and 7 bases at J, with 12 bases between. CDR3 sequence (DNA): TGTGCCACCAGCAGAGACCCAGGGAGAGGTGAAAAACTGTTTTTT. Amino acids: CATSRDPGRGEKLFF.

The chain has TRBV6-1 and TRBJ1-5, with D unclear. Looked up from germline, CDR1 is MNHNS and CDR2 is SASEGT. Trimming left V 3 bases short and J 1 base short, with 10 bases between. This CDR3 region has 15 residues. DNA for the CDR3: TGTGCCAGCAGTGAGAGGGTTGGGAGCAATCAGCCCCAGCATTTT. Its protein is CASSERVGSNQPQHF.

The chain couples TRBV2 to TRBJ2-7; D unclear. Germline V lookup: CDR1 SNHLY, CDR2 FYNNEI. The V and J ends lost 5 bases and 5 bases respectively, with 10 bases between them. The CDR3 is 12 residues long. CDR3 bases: TGTGCCAGCAGTCCGAGCGTGAACGAGCAGTACTTC. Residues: CASSPSVNEQYF.

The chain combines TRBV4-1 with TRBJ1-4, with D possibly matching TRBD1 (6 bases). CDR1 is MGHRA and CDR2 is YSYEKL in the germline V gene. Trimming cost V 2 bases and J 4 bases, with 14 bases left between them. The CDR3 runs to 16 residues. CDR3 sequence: CASSQSSQGNNEKLFF. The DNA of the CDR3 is TGCGCCAGCAGCCAAAGCTCACAGGGCAATAATGAAAAACTGTTTTTT.

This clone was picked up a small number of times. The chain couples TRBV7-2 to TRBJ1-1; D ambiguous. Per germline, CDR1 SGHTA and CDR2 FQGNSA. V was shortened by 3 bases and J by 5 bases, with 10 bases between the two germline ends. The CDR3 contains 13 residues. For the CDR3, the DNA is TGTGCCAGCAGCTTTGGTCCGGGGACTGAAGCTTTCTTT. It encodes CASSFGPGTEAFF.

For the CDR3, the DNA is TGTGCCAGCAGCTTACAGGGGGCCTACAATGAGCAGTTCTTC. This translates into CASSLQGAYNEQFF. The genes are TRBV11-3 and TRBJ2-1; the match to TRBD1 covers 7 bases. After removal of 2 bases from V and 2 bases from J, the junction contained 0 bases not matched to a gene. CDR3 size: 14 residues. Germline CDR1 is SGHNT and CDR2 is YENEEA.

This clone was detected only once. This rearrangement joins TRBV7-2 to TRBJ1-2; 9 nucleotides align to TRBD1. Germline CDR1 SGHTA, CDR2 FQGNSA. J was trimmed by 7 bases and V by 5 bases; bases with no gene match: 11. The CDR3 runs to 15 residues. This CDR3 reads CASSARTGENGGYTF. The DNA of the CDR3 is TGTGCCAGCAGCGCTCGGACAGGGGAGAACGGTGGCTACACCTTC.